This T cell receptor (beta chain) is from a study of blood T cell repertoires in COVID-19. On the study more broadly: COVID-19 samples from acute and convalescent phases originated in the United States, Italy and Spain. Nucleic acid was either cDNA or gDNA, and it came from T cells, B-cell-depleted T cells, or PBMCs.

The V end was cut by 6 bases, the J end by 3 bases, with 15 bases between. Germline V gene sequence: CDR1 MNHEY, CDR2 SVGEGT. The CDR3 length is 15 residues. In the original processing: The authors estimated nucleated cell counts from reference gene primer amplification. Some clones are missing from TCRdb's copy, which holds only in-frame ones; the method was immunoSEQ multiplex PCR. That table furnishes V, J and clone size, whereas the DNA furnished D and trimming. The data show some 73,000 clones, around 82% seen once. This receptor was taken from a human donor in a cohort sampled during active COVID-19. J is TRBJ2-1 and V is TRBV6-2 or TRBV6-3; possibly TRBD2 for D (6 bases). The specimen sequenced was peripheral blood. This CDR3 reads CASSPPRLDYNEQFF. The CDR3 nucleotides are TGTGCCAGCAGCCCCCCCCGACTAGACTACAATGAGCAGTTCTTC.